This entry lists 9 T cell receptor beta chains sequenced from one sample in a study of PD-L1 blockade in urothelial cancer. The time point here: pretreatment peripheral blood. Profiling relied on immunoSEQ multiplex PCR, and the TCRdb table lists in-frame clones only, not all of them. The profile covers just over 50,000 clones, with roughly 75% appearing a single time and less than 5% taken by the ten largest. Sample: PBMCs, taken around atezolizumab (anti-PD-L1) treatment. These receptors were taken from a man aged 70 or older with urothelial cancer.

The genes are TRBV11-2 and TRBJ2-1; no reliable D call. The V and J ends lost 2 bases and 9 bases respectively, with 14 bases between them. Germline V gene lookup returns CDR1 SGHAT and CDR2 FQNNGV. There are 14 residues in the CDR3. CDR3 sequence reads: CASSLNRESSEQFF. In DNA, the CDR3 is TGTGCCAGCAGCTTAAACAGAGAGTCAAGTGAGCAGTTCTTC.

This clone appeared once. The rearrangement uses TRBV11-1 and TRBJ2-5, with 12 bases matching TRBD2. This CDR3 has 16 residues. J gave up 1 base and V 4 bases, and 4 bases lay outside the gene matches. CDR1 is SGHAT, CDR2 FQDESV, per germline (reference sequence). CDR3 in amino acids: CASSSRTSGAQETQYF. The CDR3 DNA reads as TGTGCCAGCAGCTCGAGGACTAGCGGGGCCCAAGAGACCCAGTACTTC.

Points on this clone: A junction end diverges from the germline sequence, so it may reflect a read error. The chain links TRBV7-7 to TRBJ2-1; 10 nucleotides line up with TRBD2. This CDR3 spans 15 amino acids. Germline V gene data show CDR1 as SSHAT and CDR2 as FNYEAQ (reference sequence). The CDR3 DNA reads TGTGCTAGCAGCTTAGCGCCTAGCGGGAGCAATGAGCAGTTCTTC. Protein: CASSLAPSGSNEQFF.

The rearrangement joins TRBV11-2 to TRBJ1-6; D is uncertain. The V end was cut by 0 bases, the J end by 5 bases, with 14 bases between. From germline, CDR1 is SGHAT and CDR2 FQNNGV. The CDR3 extends over 17 amino acids. The CDR3 sequence is CASSLEVGGFHNSPLHF. CDR3 coding DNA: TGTGCCAGCAGCTTAGAGGTGGGAGGTTTCCATAATTCACCCCTCCACTTT.

This clone has more than one count but fewer than ten. The CDR3: CASSPGTVSTDTQYF. The CDR3 coding sequence is TGCGCCAGCAGCCCCGGGACAGTGAGCACAGATACGCAGTATTTT. The chain links TRBV5-1 to TRBJ2-3; 7 nucleotides line up with TRBD1. Germline V gene lookup returns CDR1 SGHRS and CDR2 YFSETQ. The V segment lost 4 bases and the J segment 0 bases; nucleotides outside the gene matches: 5. This CDR3 comprises 15 residues.

The rearrangement links TRBV6-5 to TRBJ2-3; no definite D call. Per the germline V gene, CDR1 is MNHEY and CDR2 is SVGAGI. The V end was cut by 2 bases, the J end by 6 bases, with 12 bases between. The length of the CDR3 is 14 residues. DNA for the CDR3: TGTGCCAGCAGTTACCACACAGTTGCCGATACGCAGTATTTT. It yields the protein CASSYHTVADTQYF.

This chain joins TRBV5-1 and TRBJ2-7, with 8 bases matching TRBD2. The CDR3 contains 15 residues. The germline CDR1 and CDR2 sequences are SGHRS and YFSETQ. J lost 5 bases, V lost 3 bases, and 10 bases had no gene match. CDR3 loop: CASSYTAGDGDEQYF. CDR3 in DNA: TGCGCCAGCAGCTACACAGCGGGAGACGGCGACGAGCAGTACTTC.

In this sample, this clone turned up once. The chain couples TRBV5-4 to TRBJ2-6; a possible D gene is TRBD1 (5 bases). This CDR3 is built from 15 residues. The ends were cut back, 4 bases at V and 1 base at J, with 9 bases in the middle. Germline CDR1 reads SGHNT; CDR2 reads YYREEE (reference sequence). DNA for the CDR3: TGTGCCAGCAGCCAGGGAAAGTCTGGGGCCAACGTCCTGACTTTC. It encodes CASSQGKSGANVLTF.

In nucleotides, the CDR3 is TGTGCCAGTAGTCCCCGGACAGGGAGAAACACCATATATTTT. Protein sequence: CASSPRTGRNTIYF. This chain uses TRBV19 with TRBJ1-3; TRBD1 matches at 8 bases. CDR3 length: 14 residues. V lost 5 bases and J lost 5; bases outside the gene matches: 5. Germline CDR1 and CDR2: LNHDA and SQIVND (reference sequence).